This T cell receptor beta chain was captured in a study of OX40 agonist ivuxolimab in advanced cancers. The CDR3 consists of 15 residues. V lost 9 bases and J lost 6; bases outside the gene matches: 11. Per germline, CDR1 MNHEY and CDR2 SMNVEV (reference sequence). Libraries were prepared by immunoSEQ multiplex PCR; TCRdb keeps only in-frame clonotypes and omits some of them. This table holds 50,000 to 65,000 clones, roughly 89% found once. Only one count was recorded for this clone. The V gene is TRBV27, the J gene TRBJ2-4, with 10 bases that match TRBD1. The TCR was taken from an adult with an advanced solid tumor such as melanoma, head and neck, liver or kidney cancer. Sample: CD4+ or CD8+ T cells sorted from blood, taken in a trial of the OX40 agonist ivuxolimab. DNA for the CDR3: TGTGCCAGGGACCGACAGGGGGCGGTTGTAAACATTCAGTACTTC. Amino acids: CARDRQGAVVNIQYF.